This is a list of T cell receptor beta chains from one sample in a study of blood T cells in healthy people across ages. In TCRdb, the 5' RACE reads were re-called with MiXCR into one record per CDR3 protein. This table holds 760,000 or so distinct CDR3 sequences, approximately 25% found once. These records were also assigned to another study, of T cells of mothers and their children.

Sequencing was done on a sample of blood. These receptors were taken from a boy aged 5-17 years in good health. The CDR3 runs from the conserved cysteine through the conserved F or W. D genes are given only for firm matches. A row's size may be missing; if present it is once, few, many or a size class.

v_call	d_call	clone_size	j_call	cdr3_aa	cdr3_nt
TRBV7-3	.	few	TRBJ2-1	CASSLIGLTSSYNEQFF	TGTGCCAGCAGCTTAATAGGACTTACGAGCTCCTACAATGAGCAGTTCTTC
TRBV29-1	.	few	TRBJ2-2	CSVVFVAGELFF	TGCAGCGTTGTTTTTGTAGCGGGGGAGCTGTTTTTT
TRBV9	.	.	TRBJ2-3	CASSVGTSLTDTQYF	TGTGCCAGCAGCGTAGGGACTTCCCTCACAGATACGCAGTATTTT
TRBV20-1	TRBD1	.	TRBJ2-3	CSAKDRGGTDTQYF	TGCAGTGCTAAAGACAGGGGAGGCACAGATACGCAGTATTTT
TRBV5-1	TRBD1	.	TRBJ1-2	CASSSQTGNYGYTF	TGCGCCAGCAGCTCCCAGACAGGGAACTATGGCTACACCTTC
TRBV12-3/TRBV12-4	.	.	TRBJ2-1	CASRADFGNEQFF	TGTGCCAGCAGGGCAGACTTCGGAAATGAGCAGTTCTTC
TRBV25-1	TRBD1	few	TRBJ1-2	CASSDEAQGARNGYTF	TGTGCCAGCAGTGATGAGGCACAGGGGGCGCGGAATGGCTACACCTTC
TRBV19	.	few	TRBJ1-5	CASRQPGTHSNQPQHF	TGTGCCAGTAGACAACCCGGGACTCATTCCAATCAGCCCCAGCATTTT
TRBV2	.	few	TRBJ2-2	CASRAAPGELFF	TGTGCCAGCAGGGCAGCTCCCGGGGAGCTGTTTTTT
TRBV20-1	.	.	TRBJ2-7	CSTWRGEEQYF	TGCAGCACCTGGCGGGGCGAGGAGCAGTACTTC
TRBV28	TRBD2	few	TRBJ2-1	CASRSQRGSSYNEQFF	TGTGCCAGCAGATCCCAGCGGGGCAGCTCCTACAATGAGCAGTTCTTC
TRBV6-5	TRBD2	.	TRBJ2-5	CASRNSGTSLREQYF	TGTGCCAGCAGGAATTCCGGGACTAGCCTCCGGGAGCAGTACTTC
TRBV7-9	.	many	TRBJ2-1	CASSPTGYYNEQFF	TGTGCCAGCAGCCCAACAGGATACTACAATGAGCAGTTCTTC
TRBV20-1	.	few	TRBJ2-7	CSARDHGGLTYEQYF	TGCAGTGCTAGAGATCATGGCGGGCTCACCTACGAGCAGTACTTC
TRBV28	TRBD1	few	TRBJ2-3	CASSSQGWTQYF	TGTGCCAGCAGTTCACAGGGGTGGACGCAGTATTTT
TRBV7-2	.	many	TRBJ2-7	CASSLLDPYEQYF	TGTGCCAGCAGCTTATTGGACCCCTACGAGCAGTACTTC
TRBV2	.	.	TRBJ2-3	CASKAGPPDTQYF	TGTGCCAGCAAGGCGGGGCCCCCAGATACGCAGTATTTT
TRBV7-9	.	few	TRBJ1-1	CASSAGTEAFF	TGTGCCAGCAGCGCGGGCACTGAAGCTTTCTTT
TRBV7-2	.	few	TRBJ2-5	CASSLANVGSETQYF	TGTGCCAGCAGCTTAGCGAACGTGGGTTCAGAGACCCAGTACTTC
TRBV28	.	.	TRBJ2-3	CASRGTSSTDTQYF	TGTGCCAGCAGAGGAACTTCTAGCACAGATACGCAGTATTTT
TRBV3-1	.	.	TRBJ1-4	CASSQPRTAINEKLFF	TGTGCCAGCAGCCAACCTCGGACAGCGATTAATGAAAAACTGTTTTTT
TRBV29-1	TRBD1	few	TRBJ1-1	CSVAQGSEAFF	TGCAGCGTTGCACAGGGGTCTGAAGCTTTCTTT
TRBV10-2	.	few	TRBJ2-7	CASSEMDYEQYF	TGCGCCAGCAGTGAGATGGACTACGAGCAGTACTTC
TRBV20-1	TRBD1	.	TRBJ1-4	CSVIRGTGGEKLFF	TGCAGTGTCATACGGGGGACAGGGGGTGAAAAACTGTTTTTT
TRBV7-9	.	few	TRBJ1-1	CASHSWRDNTEAFF	TGTGCCAGCCACTCTTGGAGGGATAACACTGAAGCTTTCTTT
TRBV6-2/TRBV6-3	.	.	TRBJ1-1	CASSYRVNTEAFF	TGTGCCAGCAGTTACCGTGTAAACACTGAAGCTTTCTTT
TRBV20-1	TRBD1	.	TRBJ2-5	CSSGTGSETQYF	TGCAGCTCCGGGACAGGGAGCGAGACCCAGTACTTC
TRBV6-2/TRBV6-3	.	many	TRBJ2-7	CASSHSYEQYF	TGTGCCAGCAGCCACTCCTACGAGCAGTACTTC
TRBV29-1	.	few	TRBJ2-2	CSARGDAGELFF	TGCAGCGCCAGAGGGGACGCCGGGGAGCTGTTTTTT
TRBV12-3/TRBV12-4	TRBD2	.	TRBJ2-5	CASSLSGRASETQYF	TGTGCCAGCAGTTTGAGCGGGAGGGCCAGTGAGACCCAGTACTTC
TRBV12-3/TRBV12-4	TRBD1	.	TRBJ2-6	CASSKTGNSGANVLTF	TGTGCCAGCAGTAAGACAGGGAACTCTGGGGCCAACGTCCTGACTTTC
TRBV28	.	.	TRBJ2-7	CASKGGVVHEQYF	TGTGCCAGCAAGGGGGGAGTAGTCCACGAGCAGTACTTC
TRBV6-5	.	few	TRBJ1-3	CASSYSGQKLSGNTIYF	TGTGCCAGCAGTTACTCGGGGCAGAAACTCTCTGGAAACACCATATATTTT
TRBV29-1	.	.	TRBJ2-2	CSVAGAGELFF	TGCAGCGTTGCGGGGGCCGGGGAGCTGTTTTTT
TRBV7-9	TRBD2	.	TRBJ2-5	CASSSGTSGSQETQYF	TGTGCCAGCAGCTCCGGGACTAGCGGGAGTCAAGAGACCCAGTACTTC
TRBV7-3	TRBD2	.	TRBJ2-3	CASRPGGGDTQYF	TGTGCCAGCAGGCCAGGCGGGGGGGATACGCAGTATTTT
TRBV29-1	.	many	TRBJ1-1	CSVGRPNTEAFF	TGCAGCGTTGGCCGACCAAACACTGAAGCTTTCTTT
TRBV20-1	.	few	TRBJ2-1	CSARDALGRENFESYNEPFF	TGCAGTGCTAGAGATGCCCTGGGCAGGGAAAACTTCGAGTCCTACAATGAGCCGTTCTTC
TRBV9	TRBD1	.	TRBJ2-5	CASSAGTEETQYF	TGTGCCAGCAGCGCTGGGACAGAGGAGACCCAGTACTTC
TRBV27	.	.	TRBJ1-5	CASSLYQGGQDNQPQHF	TGTGCCAGCAGTTTATACCAGGGAGGGCAAGACAATCAGCCCCAGCATTTT
TRBV7-9	.	few	TRBJ1-2	CASSFSQYGYTF	TGTGCCAGCAGCTTCTCGCAGTATGGCTACACCTTC
TRBV7-3	.	many	TRBJ2-7	CASSLTSLSGEQYF	TGTGCCAGCAGCTTAACGTCCTTATCTGGGGAGCAGTACTTC
TRBV4-1	.	few	TRBJ2-7	CASSPGPAGTSYEQYF	TGCGCCAGCAGCCCCGGCCCCGCGGGAACCTCCTACGAGCAGTACTTC
TRBV7-9	.	.	TRBJ2-7	CASSLLPSYEQYF	TGTGCCAGCAGCTTATTGCCGTCCTACGAGCAGTACTTC
TRBV12-3/TRBV12-4	.	few	TRBJ1-2	CASSLEQVNYGYTF	TGTGCCAGCAGTTTAGAACAGGTGAACTATGGCTACACCTTC
TRBV6-5	.	few	TRBJ1-4	CASSYGAGPEKLFF	TGTGCCAGCAGTTATGGGGCAGGGCCTGAAAAACTGTTTTTT
TRBV7-2	TRBD1	.	TRBJ2-1	CASSPQGFPYNEQFF	TGTGCCAGCAGCCCACAGGGGTTCCCCTACAATGAGCAGTTCTTC
TRBV7-9	.	.	TRBJ1-1	CASSATPEAFF	TGTGCCAGCAGCGCGACCCCTGAAGCTTTCTTT
TRBV20-1	.	few	TRBJ2-5	CSASSGAVQETQYF	TGCAGTGCTAGTAGTGGGGCGGTCCAAGAGACCCAGTACTTC
TRBV2	.	.	TRBJ1-3	CASSDRGDLSGNTIYF	TGTGCCAGCAGTGACCGGGGGGACCTCTCTGGAAACACCATATATTTT
TRBV14	.	few	TRBJ2-6	CASSQNQINGANVLTF	TGTGCCAGCAGCCAAAATCAGATAAATGGGGCCAACGTCCTGACTTTC
TRBV7-3	.	.	TRBJ2-1	CASSLMLNDEQFF	TGTGCCAGCAGCTTAATGTTGAACGATGAGCAGTTCTTC
TRBV27	TRBD2	.	TRBJ2-4	CASSISGRGKNIQYF	TGTGCCAGCAGTATTAGCGGGAGGGGCAAAAACATTCAGTACTTC
TRBV27	TRBD2	.	TRBJ2-1	CASTILAGGPNEQFF	TGTGCCAGCACCATACTAGCGGGGGGGCCCAATGAGCAGTTCTTC
TRBV29-1	TRBD1	.	TRBJ2-5	CSGRNRGYQETQYF	TGCAGCGGCCGAAACAGGGGCTACCAAGAGACCCAGTACTTC